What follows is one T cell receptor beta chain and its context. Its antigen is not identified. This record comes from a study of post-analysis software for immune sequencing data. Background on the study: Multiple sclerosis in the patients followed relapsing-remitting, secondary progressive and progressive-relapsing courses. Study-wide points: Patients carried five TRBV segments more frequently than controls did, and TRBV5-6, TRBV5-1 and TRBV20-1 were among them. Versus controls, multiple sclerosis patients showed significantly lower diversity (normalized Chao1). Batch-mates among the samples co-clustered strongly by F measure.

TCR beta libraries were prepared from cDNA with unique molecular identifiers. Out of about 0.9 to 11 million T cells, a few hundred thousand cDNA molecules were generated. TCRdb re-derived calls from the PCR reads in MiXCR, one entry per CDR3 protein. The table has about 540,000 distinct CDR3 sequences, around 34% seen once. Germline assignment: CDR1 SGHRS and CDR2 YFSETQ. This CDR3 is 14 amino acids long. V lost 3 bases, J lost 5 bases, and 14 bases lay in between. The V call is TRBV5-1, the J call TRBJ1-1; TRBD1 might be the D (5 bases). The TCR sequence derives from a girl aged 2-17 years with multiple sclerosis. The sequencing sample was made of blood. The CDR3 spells CASSWDAAYTEAFF. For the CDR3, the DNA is TGCGCCAGCAGCTGGGACGCGGCCTATACTGAAGCTTTCTTT. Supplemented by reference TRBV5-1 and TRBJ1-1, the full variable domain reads KAGVTQTPRYLIKTRGQQVTLSCSPISGHRSVSWYQQTPGQGLQFLFEYFSETQRNKGNFPGRFSGRQFSNSRSEMNVSTLELGDSALYLCASSWDAAYTEAFFGQGTRLTVV.